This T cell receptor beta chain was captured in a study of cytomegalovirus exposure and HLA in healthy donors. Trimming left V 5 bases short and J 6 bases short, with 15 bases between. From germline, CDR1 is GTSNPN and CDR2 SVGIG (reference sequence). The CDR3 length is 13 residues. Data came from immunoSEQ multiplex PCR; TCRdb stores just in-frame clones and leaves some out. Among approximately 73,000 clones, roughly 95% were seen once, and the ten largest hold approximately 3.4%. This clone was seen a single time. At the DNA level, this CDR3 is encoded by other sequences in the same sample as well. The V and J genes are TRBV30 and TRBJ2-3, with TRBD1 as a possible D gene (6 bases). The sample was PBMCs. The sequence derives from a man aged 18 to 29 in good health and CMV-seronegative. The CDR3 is CAWGQRVGDTQYF. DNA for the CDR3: TGTGCCTGGGGACAGCGAGTTGGGGATACGCAGTATTTT.